This T cell receptor (beta chain) was profiled in a study of T cell changes during pregnancy in multiple sclerosis (dated by TCRdb to between 2018 and 2021). Background on the whole study: Changes in the T cell repertoire over the course of pregnancy were examined in this study in women with multiple sclerosis.

Details on this clone: Its antigen is not yet known. The record has no base qualities; no much larger clone is one base away.

The method was the immunoSEQ multiplex PCR assay. TCRdb retrieved this table from immuneACCESS and kept in-frame rearrangements only. Not all clones are present; in checked studies, unresolved V genes account for under half, and no reason is known for the remainder. For this sample there are tens of thousands of clones; 80% to 90% appear just once. 0.55% to 0.7% of the sample is held by the ten biggest clonotypes. The germline V gene provides CDR1 LGHNT and CDR2 FRNRAP. V is shortened by 6 bases, J by 4 bases, and the region joining them spans 10 bases. Counted from cysteine to phenylalanine, this CDR3 has 13 amino acids. CDR3 DNA is the only sequence kept; it has 39 bases, read in frame from the first base.

Sequencing was performed on CD4+ T cells from peripheral blood mononuclear cells, taken in the first trimester of pregnancy. This receptor chain uses TRBV12-5 and TRBJ2-1, and possibly TRBD2, on 6 matching bases. This receptor was obtained from a female donor with multiple sclerosis, enrolled in a pregnancy study. The CDR3 sequence is CASGGTPYNEQFF. The DNA is as follows: TGTGCTAGTGGAGGGACTCCTTACAATGAGCAGTTCTTC. Full variable domain (CDR3 extended with the reference TRBV12-5 and TRBJ2-1 proteins): DARVTQTPRHKVTEMGQEVTMRCQPILGHNTVFWYRQTMMQGLELLAYFRNRAPLDDSGMPKDRFSAEMPDATLATLKIQPSEPRDSAVYFCASGGTPYNEQFFGPGTRLTVL.